Sequencing of this T cell receptor (beta chain) was carried out in a study of T cell responses to AZD1222 COVID-19 vaccine. Overall study results and limits: Just five to seven people given AZD1222 tested seropositive at baseline. Donors skewed white British and female; clonal diversity was possibly underestimated.

V gave up 4 bases and J gave up 3 bases; unmatched junction bases: 7. The CDR3 consists of 15 residues. Germline CDR1 reads PRHDT; CDR2 reads FYEKMQ (reference sequence). Clones were read by immunoSEQ multiplex PCR, and TCRdb kept only the in-frame ones, dropping some. The sample holds around 170,000 clones; under 95% are singletons and the top ten take 0.95% to 1%. Comment on this clone: The antigen remains unidentified.

The sample here was peripheral blood, taken on day 0 of AZD1222 vaccination. The source of this sequence is an adult in good health. The rearrangement uses TRBV13 and TRBJ2-7, with 9 bases aligning to TRBD1. The CDR3 region is CASSSIGTGFYEQYF. The CDR3 DNA follows: TGTGCCAGCAGCTCTATTGGGACAGGGTTCTACGAGCAGTACTTC. Based on the CDR3 plus reference TRBV13 and TRBJ2-7, the full variable domain is AAGVIQSPRHLIKEKRETATLKCYPIPRHDTVYWYQQGPGQDPQFLISFYEKMQSDKGSIPDRFSAQQFSDYHSELNMSSLELGDSALYFCASSSIGTGFYEQYFGPGTRLTVT.